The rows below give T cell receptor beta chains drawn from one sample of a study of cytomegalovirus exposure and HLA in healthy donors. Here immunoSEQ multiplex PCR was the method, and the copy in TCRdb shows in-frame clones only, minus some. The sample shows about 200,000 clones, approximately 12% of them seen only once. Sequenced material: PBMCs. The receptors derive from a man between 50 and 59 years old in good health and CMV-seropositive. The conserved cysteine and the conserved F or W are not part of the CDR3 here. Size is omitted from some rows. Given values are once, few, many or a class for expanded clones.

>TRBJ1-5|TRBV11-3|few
ASSLIEGQPQH
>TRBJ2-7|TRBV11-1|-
ASSFRGDEQY
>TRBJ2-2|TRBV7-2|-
ASSPPKENGELF
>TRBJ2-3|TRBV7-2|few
ASSHSRTSGGADTQY
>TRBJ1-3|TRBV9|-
ASSPKTGRGNTIY
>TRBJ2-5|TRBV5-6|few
ASTPGTSQETQY
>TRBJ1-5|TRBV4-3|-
ASSQDREARHQPQH
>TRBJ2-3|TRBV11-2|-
ASSQVEGADTQY
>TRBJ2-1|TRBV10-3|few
ATLTSGESNEQF
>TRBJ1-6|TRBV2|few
ASSPLGSSPLH
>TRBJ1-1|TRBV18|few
ASSPQGSHTEAF
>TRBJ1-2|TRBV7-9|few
ASSPYRGNYGYT
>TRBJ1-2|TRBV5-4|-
ASSRDYGYT
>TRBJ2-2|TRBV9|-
ASSYSGGANTGELF
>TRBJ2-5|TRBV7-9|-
ASSAGLGETQY
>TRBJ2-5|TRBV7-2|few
ASSWTSGGVETQY
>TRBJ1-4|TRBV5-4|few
ASSRRENNEKLF
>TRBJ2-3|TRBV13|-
ASSLTQGEDTQY
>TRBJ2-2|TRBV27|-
ASSLRTSGGLGELF
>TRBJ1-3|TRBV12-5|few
ASGPYNRCSGNTIY
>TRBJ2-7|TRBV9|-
VSSVAPSGGGSYEQY
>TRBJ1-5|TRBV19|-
ASSPPGTANQPQH
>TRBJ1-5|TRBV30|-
AWSRQGGQPQH
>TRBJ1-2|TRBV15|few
ATSRRQGNGYGYT
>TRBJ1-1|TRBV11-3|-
ASSLVPMNTEAF
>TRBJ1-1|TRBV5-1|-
ASSLESGATEAF
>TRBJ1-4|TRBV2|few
ASSGESGNEKLF
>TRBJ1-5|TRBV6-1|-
ASKEGWQPQH
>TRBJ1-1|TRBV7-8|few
ASSPPRGNTEAF
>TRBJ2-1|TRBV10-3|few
AIRTTGTSGYNEQF
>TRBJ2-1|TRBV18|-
ASSPMDRGVNVEQF
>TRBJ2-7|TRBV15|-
ATSGISPGTGKRQY
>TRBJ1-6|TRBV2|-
ATQGSLGSPLH
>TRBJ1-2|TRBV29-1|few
SVEWRAASTNYGYT
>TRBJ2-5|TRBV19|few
ASTQTTGGQETQY
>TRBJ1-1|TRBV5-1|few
ASSIQGWGTEAF
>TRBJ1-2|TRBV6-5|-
ASRPRGQWGYT
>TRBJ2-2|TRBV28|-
ASRTPLGVGELF
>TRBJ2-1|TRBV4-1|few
ASSRLTGGLYNEQF
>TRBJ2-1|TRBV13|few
ASSLSDGGGFYYNEQF
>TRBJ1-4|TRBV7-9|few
ASSSGDRERV
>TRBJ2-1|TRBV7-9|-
ASSSGLDNNEQF
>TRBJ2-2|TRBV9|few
ASSPGAGELF
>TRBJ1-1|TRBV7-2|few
ASSTDRGAEAF
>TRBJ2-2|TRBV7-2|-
ASSYDRGVFRELF
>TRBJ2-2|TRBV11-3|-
ASSSLSGGNTGELF
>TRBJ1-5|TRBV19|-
ASSVGQGGLQPQH
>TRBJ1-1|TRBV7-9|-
ASSPSRDTEAF
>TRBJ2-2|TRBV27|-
ASSPQGGQTGELF